The clone carrying this TCR beta chain was counted many times. The CDR3 is made up of 15 amino acids. V dropped 0 bases and J dropped 7 bases, with 15 bases sitting between them. Looked up from germline, CDR1 is SEHNR and CDR2 is FQNEAQ (reference sequence). The source of the sample is a study of T cells in Graves' hyperthyroidism and ophthalmopathy. Authors of the study amplified TCR beta CDR3 regions from RNA transcripts. In the first-round RT-PCR of the TCR CDR3, the HTBI primer set was used. TCRdb reprocessed the multiplex PCR reads via MiXCR and lists one record per CDR3 protein. The sample has about 280,000 distinct CDR3 sequences; less than 30% are singletons.

V and J are TRBV7-9 and TRBJ1-2; D call uncertain. The TCR sequence derives from a man aged 35-49 years with Graves' hyperthyroidism that later progressed to Graves' ophthalmopathy. The sample consisted of blood. CDR3 region: CASSLAGHGPGGYTF. The DNA of the CDR3 is TGTGCCAGCAGCTTAGCCGGCCATGGACCGGGTGGCTACACCTTC.